This T cell receptor beta chain was captured in a study of early T cells in non-severe SARS-CoV-2 infection. Attachment of unique molecular identifiers to individual cDNA molecules was performed. MiXCR, run by TCRdb on the 5' RACE reads, gives a single entry per CDR3 protein. The data contain 35,000 to 45,000 distinct CDR3 sequences, 5.8% of them singletons. This clonotype has only a few counts. The germline gives CDR1 SGHTA, CDR2 FQGNSA. V gave up 4 bases and J gave up 0 bases, with 12 bases separating them. CDR3 length: 15 residues. The sequence was collected from an adult who was a healthcare worker with PCR-confirmed SARS-CoV-2 infection or an uninfected control (not recorded which). Specimen: whole blood. The V and J genes are TRBV7-2 and TRBJ2-5, with D maybe TRBD2 (6 bases). In DNA, the CDR3 is TGTGCCAGCAGCTGGGGGAGGAGAGACCAAGAGACCCAGTACTTC. It encodes CASSWGRRDQETQYF.